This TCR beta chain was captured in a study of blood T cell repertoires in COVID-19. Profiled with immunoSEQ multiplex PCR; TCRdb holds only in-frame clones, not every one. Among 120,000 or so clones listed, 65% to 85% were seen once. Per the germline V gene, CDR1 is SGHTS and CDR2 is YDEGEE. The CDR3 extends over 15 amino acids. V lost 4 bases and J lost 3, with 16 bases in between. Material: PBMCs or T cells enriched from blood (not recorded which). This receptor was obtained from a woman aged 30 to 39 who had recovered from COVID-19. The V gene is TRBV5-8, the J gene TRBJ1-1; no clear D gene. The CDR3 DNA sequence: TGTGCCAGCAGCCCCAGAGGGATCTGGGACACTGAAGCTTTCTTT. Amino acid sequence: CASSPRGIWDTEAFF.